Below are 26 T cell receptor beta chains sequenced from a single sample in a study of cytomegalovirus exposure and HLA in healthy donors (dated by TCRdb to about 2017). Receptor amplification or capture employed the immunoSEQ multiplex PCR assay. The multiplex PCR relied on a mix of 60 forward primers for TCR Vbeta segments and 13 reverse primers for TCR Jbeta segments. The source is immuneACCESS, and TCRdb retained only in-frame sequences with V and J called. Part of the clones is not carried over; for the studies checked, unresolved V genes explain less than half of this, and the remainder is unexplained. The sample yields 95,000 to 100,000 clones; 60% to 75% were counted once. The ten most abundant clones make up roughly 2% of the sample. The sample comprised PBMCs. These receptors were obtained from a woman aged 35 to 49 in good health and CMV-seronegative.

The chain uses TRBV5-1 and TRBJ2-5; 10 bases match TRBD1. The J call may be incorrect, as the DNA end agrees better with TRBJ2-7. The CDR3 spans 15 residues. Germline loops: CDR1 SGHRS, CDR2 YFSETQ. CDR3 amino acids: CASSLVDRGTYEQYF. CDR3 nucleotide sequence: TGCGCCAGCAGCTTGGTGGACAGGGGGACCTACGAGCAGTACTTC.

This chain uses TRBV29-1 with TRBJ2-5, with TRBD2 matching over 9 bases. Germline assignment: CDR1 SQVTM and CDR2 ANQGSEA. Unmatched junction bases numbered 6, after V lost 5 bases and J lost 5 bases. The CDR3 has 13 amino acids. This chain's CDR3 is CSVWAGGQETQYF. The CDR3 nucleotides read TGCAGCGTTTGGGCGGGGGGGCAGGAGACCCAGTACTTC.

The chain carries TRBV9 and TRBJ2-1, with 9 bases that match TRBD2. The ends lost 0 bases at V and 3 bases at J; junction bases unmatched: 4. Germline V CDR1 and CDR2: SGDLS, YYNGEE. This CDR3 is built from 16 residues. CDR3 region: CASSVEVAGVYNEQFF. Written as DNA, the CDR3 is TGTGCCAGCAGCGTAGAGGTAGCGGGAGTCTACAATGAGCAGTTCTTC.

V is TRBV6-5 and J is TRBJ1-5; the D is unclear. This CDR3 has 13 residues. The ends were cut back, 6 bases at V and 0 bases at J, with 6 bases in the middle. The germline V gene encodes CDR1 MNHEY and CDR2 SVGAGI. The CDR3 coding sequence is TGTGCCAGCAGCTTTAATAGCAATCAGCCCCAGCATTTT. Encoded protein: CASSFNSNQPQHF.

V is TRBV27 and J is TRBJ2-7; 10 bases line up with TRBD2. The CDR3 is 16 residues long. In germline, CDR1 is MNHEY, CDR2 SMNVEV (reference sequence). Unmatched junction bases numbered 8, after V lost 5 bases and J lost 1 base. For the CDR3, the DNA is TGTGCCAGCAGTGCCTTCCCGGGACTAGCGTCCTACGAGCAGTACTTC. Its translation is CASSAFPGLASYEQYF.

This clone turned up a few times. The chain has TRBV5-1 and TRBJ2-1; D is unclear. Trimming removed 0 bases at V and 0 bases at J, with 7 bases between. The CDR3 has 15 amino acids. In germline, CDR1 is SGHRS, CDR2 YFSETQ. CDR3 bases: TGCGCCAGCAGCTTGGGGTTTAGCTCCTACAATGAGCAGTTCTTC. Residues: CASSLGFSSYNEQFF. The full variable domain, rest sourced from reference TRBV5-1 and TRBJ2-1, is KAGVTQTPRYLIKTRGQQVTLSCSPISGHRSVSWYQQTPGQGLQFLFEYFSETQRNKGNFPGRFSGRQFSNSRSEMNVSTLELGDSALYLCASSLGFSSYNEQFFGPGTRLTVL.

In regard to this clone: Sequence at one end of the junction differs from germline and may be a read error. The DNA for the CDR3 is TGTGCTAGCAGCTTAGATGCCGGCGGGTCCGAGCAGTACTTC. It codes for CASSLDAGGSEQYF. The gene calls are TRBV7-7 and TRBJ2-7, with TRBD2 as a possible D gene (5 bases). The germline gives CDR1 SSHAT, CDR2 FNYEAQ (reference sequence). This CDR3 is built from 14 residues. Drawing the rest from reference TRBV7-7 and TRBJ2-7, the complete variable domain is GAGVSQSPRYKVTKRGQDVTLRCDPISSHATLYWYQQALGQGPEFLTYFNYEAQPDKSGLPSDRFSAERPEGSISTLTIQRTEQRDSAMYRCASSLDAGGSEQYFGPGTRLTVT.

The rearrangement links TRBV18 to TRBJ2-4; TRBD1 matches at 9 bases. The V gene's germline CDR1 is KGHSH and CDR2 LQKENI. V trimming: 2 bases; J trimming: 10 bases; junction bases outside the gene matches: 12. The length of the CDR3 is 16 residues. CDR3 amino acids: CASSPSDRGAPRIQYF. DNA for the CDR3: TGTGCCAGCTCACCAAGCGACAGGGGGGCCCCCCGTATTCAGTACTTC.

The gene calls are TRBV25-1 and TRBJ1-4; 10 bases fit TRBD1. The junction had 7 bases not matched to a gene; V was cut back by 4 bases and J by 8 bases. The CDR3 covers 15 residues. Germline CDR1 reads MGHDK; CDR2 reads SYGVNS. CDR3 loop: CASSGRQGAGEKLFF. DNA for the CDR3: TGTGCCAGCAGTGGCCGACAGGGGGCAGGAGAAAAACTGTTTTTT.

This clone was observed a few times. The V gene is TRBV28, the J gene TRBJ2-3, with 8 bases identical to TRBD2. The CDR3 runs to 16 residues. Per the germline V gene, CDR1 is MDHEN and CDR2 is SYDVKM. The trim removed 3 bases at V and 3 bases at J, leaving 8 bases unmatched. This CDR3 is CASSFVGLGATDTQYF. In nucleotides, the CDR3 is TGTGCCAGCAGTTTTGTGGGACTAGGGGCAACAGATACGCAGTATTTT. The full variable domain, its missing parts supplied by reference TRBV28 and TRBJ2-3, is DVKVTQSSRYLVKRTGEKVFLECVQDMDHENMFWYRQDPGLGLRLIYFSYDVKMKEKGDIPEGYSVSREKKERFSLILESASTNQTSMYLCASSFVGLGATDTQYFGPGTRLTVL.

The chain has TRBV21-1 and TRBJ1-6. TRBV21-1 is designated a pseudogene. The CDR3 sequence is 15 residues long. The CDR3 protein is CASSKIQPGGSPLHF. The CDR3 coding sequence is TGTGCCAGCAGCAAAATACAGCCCGGGGGATCACCCCTCCACTTT.

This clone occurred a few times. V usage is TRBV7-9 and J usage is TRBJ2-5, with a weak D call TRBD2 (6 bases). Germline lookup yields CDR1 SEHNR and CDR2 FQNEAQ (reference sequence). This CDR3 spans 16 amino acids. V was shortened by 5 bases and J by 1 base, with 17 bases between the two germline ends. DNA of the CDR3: TGTGCCAGCAGCAGCATAGCGGAGGCGGCCCAAGAGACCCAGTACTTC. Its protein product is CASSSIAEAAQETQYF.

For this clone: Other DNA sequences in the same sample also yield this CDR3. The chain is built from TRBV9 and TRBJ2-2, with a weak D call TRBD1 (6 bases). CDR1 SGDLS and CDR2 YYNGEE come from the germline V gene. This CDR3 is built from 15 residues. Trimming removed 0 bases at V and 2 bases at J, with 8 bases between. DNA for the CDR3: TGTGCCAGCAGCGTAGCCGGGACAAACACCGGGGAGCTGTTTTTT. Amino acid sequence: CASSVAGTNTGELFF.

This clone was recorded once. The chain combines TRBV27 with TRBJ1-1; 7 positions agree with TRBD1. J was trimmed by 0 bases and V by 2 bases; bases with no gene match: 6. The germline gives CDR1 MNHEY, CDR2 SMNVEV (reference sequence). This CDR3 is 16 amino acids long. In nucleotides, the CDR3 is TGTGCCAGCAGTTTAGCGGGACAGCCGATGAACACTGAAGCTTTCTTT. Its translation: CASSLAGQPMNTEAFF.

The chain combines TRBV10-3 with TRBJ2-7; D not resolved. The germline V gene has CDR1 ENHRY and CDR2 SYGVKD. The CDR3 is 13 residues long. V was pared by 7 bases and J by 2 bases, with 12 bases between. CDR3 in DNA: TGTGCCATCACACCTGATACGGCCTACGAGCAGTACTTC. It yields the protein CAITPDTAYEQYF.

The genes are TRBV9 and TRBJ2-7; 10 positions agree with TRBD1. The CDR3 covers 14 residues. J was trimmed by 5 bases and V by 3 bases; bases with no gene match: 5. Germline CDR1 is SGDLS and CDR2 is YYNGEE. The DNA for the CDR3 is TGTGCCAGCAGCGATGGGACAGGGGTGAACGAGCAGTACTTC. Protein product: CASSDGTGVNEQYF.

The CDR3 protein is CASSPILVSYEQYF. In nucleotides, the CDR3 is TGTGCCAGCAGCCCCATACTAGTCTCCTACGAGCAGTACTTC. The genes are TRBV7-9 and TRBJ2-7, with D maybe TRBD2 (5 bases). V shed 5 bases and J shed 0 bases, with 11 bases lying between them. The CDR3 consists of 14 residues. Germline CDR1 and CDR2: SEHNR and FQNEAQ (reference sequence).

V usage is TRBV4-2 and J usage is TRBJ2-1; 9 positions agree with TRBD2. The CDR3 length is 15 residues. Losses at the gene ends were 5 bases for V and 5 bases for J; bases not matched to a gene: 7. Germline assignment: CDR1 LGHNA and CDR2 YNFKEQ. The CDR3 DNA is TGTGCCAGCAGCAACCGGGCTAGCGGGGACAATGAGCAGTTCTTC. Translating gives CASSNRASGDNEQFF.

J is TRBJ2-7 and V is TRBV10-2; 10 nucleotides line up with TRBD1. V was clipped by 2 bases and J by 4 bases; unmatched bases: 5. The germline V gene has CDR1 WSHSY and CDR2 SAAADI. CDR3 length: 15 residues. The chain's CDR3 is CASSEADRGGYEQYF. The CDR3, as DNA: TGCGCCAGCAGTGAGGCGGACAGGGGGGGGTACGAGCAGTACTTC.

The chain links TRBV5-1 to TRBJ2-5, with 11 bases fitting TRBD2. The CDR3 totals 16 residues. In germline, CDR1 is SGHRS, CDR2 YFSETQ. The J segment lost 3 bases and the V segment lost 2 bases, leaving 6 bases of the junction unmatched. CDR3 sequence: CASSFPSGGSEETQYF. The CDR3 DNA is TGCGCCAGCAGCTTTCCTAGCGGGGGGTCGGAAGAGACCCAGTACTTC.

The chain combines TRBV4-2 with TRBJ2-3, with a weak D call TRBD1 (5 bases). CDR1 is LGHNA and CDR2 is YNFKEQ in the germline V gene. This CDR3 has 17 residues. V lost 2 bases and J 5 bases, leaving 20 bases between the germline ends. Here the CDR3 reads CASSQHLLRTGRDTQYF. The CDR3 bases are TGTGCCAGCAGCCAACACTTGTTACGAACAGGACGAGATACGCAGTATTTT.

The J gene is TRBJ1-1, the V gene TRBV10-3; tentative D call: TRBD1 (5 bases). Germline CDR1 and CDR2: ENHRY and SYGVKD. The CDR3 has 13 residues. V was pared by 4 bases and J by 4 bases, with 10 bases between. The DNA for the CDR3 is TGTGCCATCAGTGTCGGGGGAGCCACTGAAGCTTTCTTT. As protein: CAISVGGATEAFF.

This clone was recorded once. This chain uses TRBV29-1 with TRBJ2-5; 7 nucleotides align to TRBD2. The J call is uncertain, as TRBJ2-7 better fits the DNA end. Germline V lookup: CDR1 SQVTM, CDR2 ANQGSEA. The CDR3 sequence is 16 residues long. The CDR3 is CSVEGVTGLHSYEQYF. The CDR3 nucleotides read TGCAGCGTTGAAGGCGTAACGGGACTACACTCCTACGAGCAGTACTTC.

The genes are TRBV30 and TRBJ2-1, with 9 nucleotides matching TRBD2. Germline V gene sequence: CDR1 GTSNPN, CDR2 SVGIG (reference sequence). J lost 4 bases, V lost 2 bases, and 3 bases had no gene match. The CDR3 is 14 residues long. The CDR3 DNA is TGTGCCTGGAGTCTGCTAGCGGGGTACAATGAGCAGTTCTTC. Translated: CAWSLLAGYNEQFF.

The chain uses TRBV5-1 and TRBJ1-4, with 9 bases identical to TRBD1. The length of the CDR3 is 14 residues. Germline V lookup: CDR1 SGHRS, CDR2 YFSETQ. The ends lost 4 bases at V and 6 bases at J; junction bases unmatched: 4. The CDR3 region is CASSMGQGDEKLFF. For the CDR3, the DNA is TGCGCCAGCAGCATGGGACAGGGAGATGAAAAACTGTTTTTT. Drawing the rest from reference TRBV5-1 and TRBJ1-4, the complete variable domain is KAGVTQTPRYLIKTRGQQVTLSCSPISGHRSVSWYQQTPGQGLQFLFEYFSETQRNKGNFPGRFSGRQFSNSRSEMNVSTLELGDSALYLCASSMGQGDEKLFFGSGTQLSVL.

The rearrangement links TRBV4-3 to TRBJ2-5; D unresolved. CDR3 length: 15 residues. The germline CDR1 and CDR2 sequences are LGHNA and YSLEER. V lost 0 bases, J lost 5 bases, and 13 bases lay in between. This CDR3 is CASSQEVAIKETQYF. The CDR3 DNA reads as TGCGCCAGCAGCCAAGAAGTAGCAATTAAGGAGACCCAGTACTTC.